These 19 T cell receptor beta chains were all obtained from the same sample, sequenced in a study of response to subunit inactivated influenza vaccine. Via MiXCR, TCRdb re-called the RT-PCR reads, giving one row per CDR3 protein. Of some 520,000 distinct CDR3 sequences listed, 16% are singletons. This specimen consisted of CD4+ T cells sorted from PBMCs, obtained less than 30 months after vaccination. The receptors here all came from a man aged 50-75 years who received an inactivated influenza vaccine.

The V gene is TRBV12-3 or TRBV12-4, the J gene TRBJ2-1; D gene unclear. V was trimmed by 3 bases and J by 2 bases, leaving 14 bases between them. The CDR3 consists of 16 residues. Here the CDR3 DNA reads TGTGCCAGCAGTTTGTTTGGCTCCAAAACCTACAATGAGCAGTTCTTC. Amino acid sequence: CASSLFGSKTYNEQFF.

This clonotype has just a few counts. The chain couples TRBV7-8 to TRBJ1-1, with TRBD1 identical over 9 bases. Germline CDR1 reads SGHVS; CDR2 reads FQNEAQ. The CDR3 runs to 14 residues. J was trimmed by 4 bases and V by 5 bases; bases with no gene match: 5. CDR3 sequence: CASSPPGQGTEAFF. The CDR3 region has the DNA TGTGCCAGCAGCCCACCGGGACAGGGCACTGAAGCTTTCTTT. Using reference TRBV7-8 and TRBJ1-1 for the parts outside the CDR3, the full variable domain is GAGVSQSPRYKVAKRGQDVALRCDPISGHVSLFWYQQALGQGPEFLTYFQNEAQLDKSGLPSDRFFAERPEGSVSTLKIQRTQQEDSAVYLCASSPPGQGTEAFFGQGTRLTVV.

The J gene is TRBJ2-3, the V gene TRBV25-1; 8 bases align to TRBD2. This CDR3 comprises 16 residues. CDR1 MGHDK and CDR2 SYGVNS come from the germline V gene. V gave up 5 bases and J gave up 4 bases; unmatched junction bases: 11. CDR3 in DNA: TGTGCCAGCAGTCCCTCGGTAAACGGGGGGGCAGATACGCAGTATTTT. It codes for CASSPSVNGGADTQYF.

In its sample, this clonotype was seen a few times. The rearrangement joins TRBV7-2 to TRBJ1-6, with D perhaps TRBD1 (6 bases). The CDR3 loop spans 15 amino acids. V lost 5 bases and J 5 bases, leaving 13 bases between the germline ends. Germline V gives CDR1 SGHTA, CDR2 FQGNSA. This CDR3 reads CASSGGGQDNSPLHF. The CDR3 coding sequence is TGTGCCAGCAGCGGGGGCGGACAAGATAATTCACCCCTCCACTTT.

This clonotype has only a few counts. The chain is built from TRBV20-1 and TRBJ2-5; TRBD2 aligns across 9 bases. The germline CDR1 and CDR2 sequences are DFQATT and SNEGSKA (reference sequence). Germline trimming cut 7 bases from V and 2 bases from J; bases unmatched to any gene: 2. CDR3 length: 12 amino acids. Here the CDR3 DNA reads TGCAGTGGTCTAGCGGGGCAAGAGACCCAGTACTTC. It yields the protein CSGLAGQETQYF.

There are a few counts of this clonotype. V and J are TRBV20-1 and TRBJ2-1, with D tentatively TRBD2 (6 bases). The germline V gene has CDR1 DFQATT and CDR2 SNEGSKA (reference sequence). This CDR3 has 14 amino acids. V lost 3 bases, J lost 7 bases, and 16 bases lay in between. The CDR3, as DNA: TGCAGTGCTAGGACTAGGATCCATTTGAATGAGCAGTTCTTC. This encodes CSARTRIHLNEQFF.

The J gene is TRBJ2-1, the V gene TRBV27, with 8 nucleotides matching TRBD1. V lost 5 bases, J lost 7 bases, and 10 bases stayed unmatched. The CDR3 consists of 15 residues. Germline CDR1 MNHEY, CDR2 SMNVEV (reference sequence). The CDR3 loop is CASSPRQGRMNEQFF. In DNA form, the CDR3 reads TGTGCCAGCAGTCCGCGACAGGGGAGGATGAATGAGCAGTTCTTC.

The table lists this clonotype with a few counts. J is TRBJ2-5 and V is TRBV20-1; 8 bases align to TRBD2. This CDR3 is 13 amino acids long. The germline gives CDR1 DFQATT, CDR2 SNEGSKA (reference sequence). V lost 1 base to trimming and J lost 5 bases; unmatched junction nucleotides: 3. CDR3 in amino acids: CSARGTSHETQYF. CDR3 DNA: TGCAGTGCTAGAGGGACTAGCCACGAGACCCAGTACTTC.

V and J are TRBV6-5 and TRBJ1-2; 7 nucleotides line up with TRBD1. This CDR3 is 12 amino acids long. Germline CDR1 reads MNHEY; CDR2 reads SVGAGI. V was pared by 6 bases and J by 6 bases, with 4 bases of the junction left unmatched. The CDR3 nucleotides are TGTGCCAGCAGGCGGGACAGTGATGGCTACACCTTC. Translating gives CASRRDSDGYTF.

This clonotype was detected ten times or more. The chain couples TRBV12-3 or TRBV12-4 to TRBJ2-5; tentative D call: TRBD1 (6 bases). The CDR3 contains 14 residues. The V end was cut by 3 bases, the J end by 2 bases, with 10 bases between. The CDR3 sequence: CASSLTGRQETQYF. The CDR3 DNA reads TGTGCCAGCAGTTTGACAGGCAGACAAGAGACCCAGTACTTC.

This clonotype was detected a few times. The chain combines TRBV6-5 with TRBJ1-4; D is unresolved. The V end lost 2 bases, the J end lost 0 bases, and 7 bases lay between the germline ends. Per germline, CDR1 MNHEY and CDR2 SVGAGI. This CDR3 spans 15 amino acids. The CDR3 is CASSYRPATNEKLFF. CDR3 DNA: TGTGCCAGCAGTTACCGACCAGCAACTAATGAAAAACTGTTTTTT.

This clonotype was detected only once. The V gene is TRBV20-1, the J gene TRBJ2-2; a possible D gene is TRBD2 (7 bases). The V gene lost 5 bases and the J gene lost 3 bases, with 16 bases spanning the gap. CDR3 length: 15 residues. Germline values: CDR1 DFQATT, CDR2 SNEGSKA (reference sequence). The CDR3 spells CSAGQTGRDTGELFF. The CDR3 nucleotides are TGCAGTGCTGGCCAAACAGGGAGGGACACCGGGGAGCTGTTTTTT.

The chain links TRBV7-2 to TRBJ1-5, with D tentatively TRBD1 (6 bases). Germline V CDR1 and CDR2: SGHTA, FQGNSA. The V gene lost 2 bases and the J gene lost 3 bases, with 8 bases spanning the gap. The length of the CDR3 is 14 residues. The CDR3, as DNA: TGTGCCAGCAGCTTACCAGGGGACAATCAGCCCCAGCATTTT. Amino acid sequence: CASSLPGDNQPQHF. The whole variable domain, remainder taken from reference TRBV7-2 and TRBJ1-5, is GAGVSQSPSNKVTEKGKDVELRCDPISGHTALYWYRQSLGQGLEFLIYFQGNSAPDKSGLPSDRFSAERTGGSVSTLTIQRTQQEDSAVYLCASSLPGDNQPQHFGDGTRLSIL.

V gene TRBV12-3 or TRBV12-4 combines with J gene TRBJ2-2; D is uncertain. The CDR3 is made up of 15 amino acids. Trimming shortened V by 3 bases and J by 2 bases, and 10 bases separated the two germline ends. CDR3 DNA: TGTGCCAGCAGTTTGCCACAGCCTAACACCGGGGAGCTGTTTTTT. Encoded protein: CASSLPQPNTGELFF.

J is TRBJ1-5 and V is TRBV4-2; D not resolved. The CDR3 extends over 14 amino acids. The V and J ends lost 0 bases and 0 bases respectively, with 3 bases between them. Germline V CDR1 and CDR2: LGHNA, YNFKEQ. CDR3 nucleotides: TGTGCCAGCAGCCAAGAGAATAGCAATCAGCCCCAGCATTTT. This encodes CASSQENSNQPQHF.

This rearrangement joins TRBV28 to TRBJ2-3; D not resolved. Germline V gene lookup returns CDR1 MDHEN and CDR2 SYDVKM. V lost 6 bases to trimming and J lost 0 bases, with 7 bases between them. This CDR3 comprises 13 residues. The CDR3 here is CASRNPSTDTQYF. For the CDR3, the DNA is TGTGCCAGCAGAAATCCTAGCACAGATACGCAGTATTTT.

The chain carries TRBV20-1 and TRBJ2-7; TRBD2 agrees at 8 bases. Trimming at V came to 3 bases and at J to 4 bases, leaving 8 bases not matched to a gene. This CDR3 is built from 14 residues. Looked up from germline, CDR1 is DFQATT and CDR2 is SNEGSKA (reference sequence). The CDR3 reads CSASRTSHRYEQYF. CDR3 nucleotide sequence: TGCAGTGCTAGCCGGACTAGCCACCGTTACGAGCAGTACTTC.

This clonotype showed up just a few times. The V gene is TRBV10-3, the J gene TRBJ2-7, with a tentative D call TRBD1 (5 bases). Trimming stripped 1 base from V and 5 bases from J, with 9 bases between. Germline V gene data show CDR1 as ENHRY and CDR2 as SYGVKD. The CDR3 covers 13 residues. The CDR3 region is CAISELGQDEQYF. As DNA, the CDR3 is TGTGCCATCAGTGAGTTGGGGCAGGACGAGCAGTACTTC.

V is TRBV4-3 and J is TRBJ1-4; TRBD1 is a possible D gene (5 bases). The length of the CDR3 is 16 residues. The germline V gene encodes CDR1 LGHNA and CDR2 YSLEER. V was clipped by 0 bases and J by 5 bases, with 13 bases between them. The CDR3 DNA sequence: TGCGCCAGCAGCCAAGACCCGGGACCAAGGAATGAAAAACTGTTTTTT. It is translated as CASSQDPGPRNEKLFF.